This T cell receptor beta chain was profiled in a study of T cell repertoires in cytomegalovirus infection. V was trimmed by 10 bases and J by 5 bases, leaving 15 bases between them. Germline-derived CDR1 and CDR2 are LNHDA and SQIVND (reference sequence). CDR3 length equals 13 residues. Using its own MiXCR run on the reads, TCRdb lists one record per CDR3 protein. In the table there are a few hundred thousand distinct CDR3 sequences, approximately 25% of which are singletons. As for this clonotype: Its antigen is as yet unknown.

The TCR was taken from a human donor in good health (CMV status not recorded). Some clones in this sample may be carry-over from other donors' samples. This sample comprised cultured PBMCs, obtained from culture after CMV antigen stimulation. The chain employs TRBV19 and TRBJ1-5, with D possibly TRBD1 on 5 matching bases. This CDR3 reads CAIGAWGYQPQHF. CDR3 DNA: TGTGCCATTGGGGCATGGGGGTATCAGCCCCAGCATTTT.